The rows below give T cell receptor beta chains drawn from one sample of a study of T-cell memory formation after mild COVID-19. TCRdb ran MiXCR on the 5' RACE reads and lists one entry per CDR3 protein. The sample carries fewer than 250,000 distinct CDR3 sequences, 10% to 13% recorded once. The material sequenced was PBMCs or a T cell subset sorted from them (not recorded which). These receptors all come from a man between 18 and 35 years old who had mild COVID-19 (a few samples of this study predate the infection). Cell type and time point are not known. Each CDR3 is given with its conserved first and last residue. The order of the fields is J gene, clone size, V gene, D gene, CDR3 DNA, CDR3 protein. D genes are given only for firm matches. Not every row has a clone size; where given, it reads once, few, many or a size class.

>TRBJ2-6|few|TRBV20-1|NA
TGCAGTGCTTCCAGGAATACAGGGTCTGGGGCCAACGTCCTGACTTTC
CSASRNTGSGANVLTF
>TRBJ1-1|many|TRBV20-1|NA
TGCAGTGCTAAGACCCGGGACAATATCCCGAAATGGTGCTTCTTT
CSAKTRDNIPKWCFF
>TRBJ1-2|many|TRBV12-3/TRBV12-4|TRBD1
TGTGCCAGCAACCCGGGACAGGGCTATGGCTACACCTTC
CASNPGQGYGYTF
>TRBJ2-5|once|TRBV20-1|TRBD2
TGCAGTGCTAGAGATCCTCTAGCGGGGGGTCAAGAGACCCAGTACTTC
CSARDPLAGGQETQYF
>TRBJ1-3|NA|TRBV24-1|NA
TGTGCCACCAGTGAGGGAACGACAGGACGCTCTGGAAACACCATATATTTT
CATSEGTTGRSGNTIYF
>TRBJ2-5|few|TRBV7-7|TRBD1
TGTGCCAGCAGGCAAATCGGGACAGTTCAAGAGACCCAGTACTTC
CASRQIGTVQETQYF
>TRBJ1-1|many|TRBV9|NA
TGTGCCAGCAGCGTAGGGGTAGACGGCGGCACTGAAGCTTTCTTT
CASSVGVDGGTEAFF
>TRBJ1-1|few|TRBV7-2|NA
TGTGCCAGCAGCCCCGTACTGAACACTGAAGCTTTCTTT
CASSPVLNTEAFF
>TRBJ2-1|few|TRBV5-1|TRBD2
TGCGCCAGCAGCTTGGTTGCTAGCGGGGGGGGTGAGCAGTTCTTC
CASSLVASGGGEQFF
>TRBJ1-1|NA|TRBV2|NA
TGTGCCAGCAGTGGGGGCGCCTTAGAAGAAGCTTTCTTT
CASSGGALEEAFF
>TRBJ1-1|few|TRBV6-2/TRBV6-3|TRBD1
TGTGCCAGCAGTCTGACAGGGGACGATCGTGTAGCTTTCTTT
CASSLTGDDRVAFF
>TRBJ2-4|few|TRBV11-2|NA
TGTGCCAGCACCACCCTAGCCAAAAACATTCAGTACTTC
CASTTLAKNIQYF